Following are 19 T cell receptor beta chains from one sample sequenced in a study of T cells in women clearing cervical HPV infection. Profiled with immunoSEQ multiplex PCR; TCRdb holds only in-frame clones, not every one. This table holds about 22,000 clones. Sequencing input: blood buffy coat. These receptors came from a woman aged 18-70 years with a cervical HPV16 infection that either progressed to CIN3+ or cleared (not recorded which).

Note on this clone: The read terminates 3 residues ahead of where the CDR3 ends, so the germline J gene completes it. The chain recombines TRBV19 with TRBJ1-2; D may be TRBD1 (6 bases). This CDR3 has 12 residues. V shed 8 bases and J shed 2 bases, with 9 bases lying between them. Germline-derived CDR1 and CDR2 are LNHDA and SQIVND (reference sequence). The CDR3 bases that were read are TGTGCCAGTTGTGACAGGAACTATGGC. The encoded protein is CASCDRNYG. The entire CDR3 reads CASCDRNYGYTF.

Details on this clone: The read gets to within 3 residues of the CDR3 end, and the germline J gene fills in the rest. The chain links TRBV28 to TRBJ2-5; 8 bases match TRBD2. Per the germline V gene, CDR1 is MDHEN and CDR2 is SYDVKM. With 1 base clipped from V and 5 bases from J, the junction kept 15 bases outside the gene matches. The CDR3 has 18 residues. Partial CDR3 DNA: TGTGCCAGCAGTTTATACAAATACCTAGTGCGGGAGGACGAGACC. Residues: CASSLYKYLVREDET. The CDR3 reads in full as CASSLYKYLVREDETQYF.

Concerning this clone: The observed sequence ends 3 residues before the CDR3 terminus, with the missing tail filled in from the germline J gene. This chain links TRBV20-1 with TRBJ2-1; D gene ambiguous. Germline V gene data show CDR1 as DFQATT and CDR2 as SNEGSKA (reference sequence). Trimming cost V 5 bases and J 5 bases, with 13 bases left between them. This CDR3 has 13 amino acids. CDR3 bases read: TGCAGTGCTGCACAGTTTGATCACAATGAG. Encoded protein: CSAAQFDHNE. The full CDR3 protein reads CSAAQFDHNEQFF.

About this clone itself: The read halts 3 residues ahead of the CDR3 end, with the missing end drawn from the germline J gene. The V gene is TRBV6-2 or TRBV6-3, the J gene TRBJ1-5, with 8 bases identical to TRBD1. Unmatched junction bases numbered 7, after V lost 6 bases and J lost 3 bases. Germline lookup yields CDR1 MNHEY and CDR2 SVGEGT. The CDR3 covers 15 residues. The sequenced CDR3 bases are TGTGCCAGCAGGACGGACAGGGAGGACAATCAGCCC. Its translation: CASRTDREDNQP. The whole CDR3 sequence reads CASRTDREDNQPQHF.

The sequenced CDR3 bases are TGCAGTGCCTCACAGGGTGGCAATCAGCCC. This codes for CSASQGGNQP. The CDR3 in full is CSASQGGNQPQHF. J is TRBJ1-5 and V is TRBV20-1; D possibly corresponds to TRBD1 (6 bases). The observed sequence ends 3 residues before the CDR3 terminus, with the missing tail filled in from the germline J gene. CDR3 size: 13 residues. Between the trimmed V and J ends, which lost 6 bases and 2 bases, there was a span of 11 bases. Germline lookup yields CDR1 DFQATT and CDR2 SNEGSKA (reference sequence).

To note about this clone: Sequencing ends 3 residues short of the CDR3 end; the germline J gene provides the rest. This chain links TRBV19 with TRBJ1-1; D unresolved. The germline V and J ends were trimmed by 1 base and 4 bases, with 7 bases remaining between them. The CDR3 loop spans 13 amino acids. The germline CDR1 and CDR2 sequences are LNHDA and SQIVND (reference sequence). The sequenced CDR3 bases are TGTGCCAGTAGTATAGTTACATCCACTGAA. Translated, it gives CASSIVTSTE. The whole CDR3 sequence is CASSIVTSTEAFF.

On this clone: The read is 3 residues too short to cover the CDR3 end, so that end is filled in from the germline J gene. This chain connects TRBV4-1 to TRBJ2-3, with D tentatively TRBD2 (6 bases). V was trimmed by 4 bases and J by 2 bases, leaving 13 bases between them. Germline-derived CDR1 and CDR2 are MGHRA and YSYEKL. The CDR3 loop spans 15 amino acids. CDR3 amino acids: CASSPSGTYTDTQYF. The DNA read from the CDR3 is TGCGCCAGCAGCCCGTCGGGGACTTACACAGATACG.

On this clone itself: The read comes to an end 3 residues before the CDR3 does, leaving the germline J gene to fill in the end. V and J are TRBV27 and TRBJ2-7; a possible D gene is TRBD2 (5 bases). The V gene lost 0 bases and the J gene lost 6 bases, with 9 bases spanning the gap. This CDR3 has 13 residues. Germline values: CDR1 MNHEY, CDR2 SMNVEV (reference sequence). The CDR3 bases that were read are TGTGCCAGCAGTTTATCGAGGGTATCCGAG. Protein: CASSLSRVSE. The whole CDR3 is CASSLSRVSEQYF.

As concerns this clone: The CDR3 end lies 3 residues beyond the end of the read and is filled in from the germline J gene. This chain connects TRBV20-1 to TRBJ2-6; D is perhaps TRBD2 (6 bases). The CDR3 consists of 15 residues. V was clipped by 6 bases and J by 2 bases, with 14 bases between them. Germline CDR1 and CDR2: DFQATT and SNEGSKA (reference sequence). The CDR3 protein is CSAIVAGTGANVLTF. CDR3 DNA, as far as it was read: TGCAGTGCCATTGTTGCGGGAACTGGGGCCAACGTC.

A remark on this clone: Coverage ceases 3 residues before the CDR3 finishes, and the germline J gene fills in the end. The chain employs TRBV19 and TRBJ2-1; 9 nucleotides align to TRBD2. This CDR3 region has 15 residues. V lost 4 bases to trimming and J lost 9 bases; unmatched junction nucleotides: 10. Germline CDR1 reads LNHDA; CDR2 reads SQIVND (reference sequence). The sequenced part of the CDR3 DNA is TGTGCCAGTAGTAAAGGGGTAGCGGGAGCTAGTGAG. Translated, it gives CASSKGVAGASE. In full, the CDR3 is CASSKGVAGASEQFF.

With regard to this clone: The CDR3 extends 3 residues past the end of the read, so its final part is completed from the germline J gene. V and J are TRBV30 and TRBJ2-1; TRBD2 matches 8 bases. Germline CDR1 and CDR2: GTSNPN and SVGIG (reference sequence). Losses at the gene ends were 1 base for V and 5 bases for J; bases not matched to a gene: 4. This CDR3 is built from 14 residues. CDR3 in amino acids: CAWSGGTSNNEQFF. CDR3 DNA, as far as it was read: TGTGCCTGGAGTGGCGGGACTAGTAACAATGAG.

Turning to this clone: Coverage ceases 3 residues before the CDR3 finishes, and the germline J gene fills in the end. The chain recombines TRBV19 with TRBJ2-1; D possibly corresponds to TRBD2 (5 bases). The germline V and J ends were trimmed by 7 bases and 4 bases, with 14 bases remaining between them. Germline CDR1 reads LNHDA; CDR2 reads SQIVND (reference sequence). The CDR3 has 14 residues. This CDR3 reads CASNGFGVYNEQFF. The CDR3 bases that were read are TGTGCCAGTAACGGGTTCGGGGTGTACAATGAG.

Remarks on this clone: The CDR3 end falls 3 residues outside the read, so it is completed with the germline J gene. V usage is TRBV20-1 and J usage is TRBJ2-1, with 7 bases aligning to TRBD1. There are 14 residues in the CDR3. V lost 4 bases, J lost 6 bases, and 9 bases stayed unmatched. The germline V gene has CDR1 DFQATT and CDR2 SNEGSKA (reference sequence). CDR3: CSAKGADTRNEQFF. The CDR3 bases that were read are TGCAGTGCTAAGGGGGCGGACACGCGCAATGAG.

As concerns this clone: The CDR3 goes on 3 residues after the read ends, and that part is filled in from the germline J gene. The genes are TRBV11-2 and TRBJ1-1, with TRBD1 as a possible D gene (6 bases). The CDR3 runs to 14 residues. Germline V gene lookup returns CDR1 SGHAT and CDR2 FQNNGV. With 1 base removed from V and 3 bases from J, the gap between germline ends came to 9 bases. The sequenced CDR3 bases are TGTGCCAGCAGCTTAGTGACAGGATACACTGAA. It yields the protein CASSLVTGYTE. Given in full, the CDR3 is CASSLVTGYTEAFF.

Points on this clone: The read halts 3 residues ahead of the CDR3 end, with the missing end drawn from the germline J gene. The chain uses TRBV19 and TRBJ1-1; D possibly corresponds to TRBD1 (6 bases). V shed 4 bases and J shed 1 base, with 10 bases lying between them. The CDR3 sequence is 14 residues long. Germline CDR1 is LNHDA and CDR2 is SQIVND (reference sequence). CDR3: CASSRQAANTEAFF. The sequenced part of the CDR3 DNA is TGTGCCAGTAGTAGACAGGCCGCGAACACTGAA.

Concerning this clone itself: The read halts 3 residues ahead of the CDR3 end, with the missing end drawn from the germline J gene. The chain links TRBV5-1 to TRBJ1-6; D not resolved. Germline lookup yields CDR1 SGHRS and CDR2 YFSETQ. Trimming removed 0 bases from V and 5 bases from J, with 9 bases in between. CDR3 length: 15 residues. CDR3 bases read: TGCGCCAGCAGCTTGGAGGGCTCGCATAATTCACCC. It yields the protein CASSLEGSHNSP. The CDR3 in full is CASSLEGSHNSPLHF.

Note on this clone: Read data end 3 residues before the CDR3 end; the end is taken from the germline J gene. The chain recombines TRBV20-1 with TRBJ1-1; D not resolved. The germline V gene encodes CDR1 DFQATT and CDR2 SNEGSKA (reference sequence). This CDR3 has 13 amino acids. V lost 3 bases, J lost 0 bases, and 8 bases lay in between. CDR3 bases read: TGCAGTGCTAGTGGCAGATTGAACACTGAA. It yields the protein CSASGRLNTE. In full, the CDR3 reads CSASGRLNTEAFF.

A remark on this clone: The CDR3 end is not reached by the read, which stops 3 residues before it; the germline J gene fills it in. The chain has TRBV20-1 and TRBJ1-2; 9 bases align to TRBD1. CDR3 length: 13 residues. V shed 3 bases and J 4 bases; nucleotides not matched to a gene: 3. In germline, CDR1 is DFQATT, CDR2 SNEGSKA (reference sequence). The CDR3 bases that were read are TGCAGTGCTAGTGTGGACAGGGGCTATGGC. It is translated as CSASVDRGYG. The complete CDR3 protein is CSASVDRGYGYTF.

Regarding this clone: The missing CDR3 end, 3 residues past where the read stops, is filled in from the germline J gene. This rearrangement joins TRBV5-4 to TRBJ2-1, with 8 nucleotides matching TRBD2. There are 14 residues in the CDR3. V lost 2 bases, J lost 5 bases, and 3 bases stayed unmatched. Germline assignment: CDR1 SGHNT and CDR2 YYREEE (reference sequence). CDR3 DNA, as far as it was read: TGTGCCAGCAGCTTCGGGGGGGGTAACAATGAG. It specifies CASSFGGGNNE. The complete CDR3 protein is CASSFGGGNNEQFF.